This TCR beta chain was documented in a study of Tregs in tolerant kidney transplant recipients. Study-level findings and limits: This study did not directly address biological reproducibility.

Related graft donors supplied nonmyeloablative bone marrow transplants, and mixed chimerism was transient. The assay was immunoSEQ multiplex PCR, and TCRdb's table has in-frame clones only and misses some. The sample yields about 81,000 clones, 75% to 95% seen once. As to this clone: Antigen specificity is unknown.

This CDR3 region has 14 residues. Germline V lookup: CDR1 MNHNS, CDR2 SASEGT. J was trimmed by 1 base and V by 10 bases; bases with no gene match: 3. The receptor was isolated from a human patient who received a combined kidney and bone marrow transplant. Some T cells may be graft donor cells. The V gene is TRBV6-1, the J gene TRBJ2-3, with 12 bases aligning to TRBD2. The material sequenced was CD4+ T cells from blood (PBMCs), taken 24 months after the transplant. The CDR3 sequence is CANRLAGGTDTQYF. In DNA form, the CDR3 reads TGTGCCAACAGACTAGCGGGGGGCACAGATACGCAGTATTTT.